This TCR beta chain was sequenced in a study of T-cell reconstitution after alpha-beta-depleted transplantation in children. Unique molecular identifiers were incorporated into the prepared TCRbeta library. TCRdb redid the calling of the PCR reads with MiXCR, one entry per CDR3 protein. The sample lists around 370,000 distinct CDR3 sequences, about a tenth occurring once. There are a few counts of this clonotype. The sequence derives from a human donor who donated a stem cell graft to a child with acute lymphoblastic leukemia. The input for sequencing was PBMCs from the stem cell graft donor, taken from the stem cell graft.

The CDR3 bases are TGTGCCAGCAGTTTAGATCGTCAGGCCCCGGGGGGGGCCAACGTCCTGACTTTC. It codes for CASSLDRQAPGGANVLTF. The chain combines TRBV28 with TRBJ2-6, with D possibly matching TRBD2 (5 bases). The CDR3 covers 18 residues. V lost 2 bases to trimming and J lost 4 bases, with 18 bases between them. Germline V CDR1 and CDR2: MDHEN, SYDVKM.